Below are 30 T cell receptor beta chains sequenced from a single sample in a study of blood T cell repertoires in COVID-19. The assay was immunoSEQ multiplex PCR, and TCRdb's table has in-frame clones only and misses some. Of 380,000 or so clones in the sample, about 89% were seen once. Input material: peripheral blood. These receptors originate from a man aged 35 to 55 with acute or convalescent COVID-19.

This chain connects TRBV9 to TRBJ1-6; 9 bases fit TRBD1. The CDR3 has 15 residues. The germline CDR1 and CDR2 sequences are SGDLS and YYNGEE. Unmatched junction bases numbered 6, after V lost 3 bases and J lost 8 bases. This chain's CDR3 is CASSATDRGDSPLHF. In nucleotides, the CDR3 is TGTGCCAGCAGCGCCACGGACAGGGGTGATTCACCCCTCCACTTT.

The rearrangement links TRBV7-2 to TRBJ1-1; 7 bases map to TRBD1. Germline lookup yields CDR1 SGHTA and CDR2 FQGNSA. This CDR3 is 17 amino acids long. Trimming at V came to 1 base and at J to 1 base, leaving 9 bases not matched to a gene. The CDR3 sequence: CASSLDWTGQRNTEAFF. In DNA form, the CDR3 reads TGTGCCAGCAGCTTAGATTGGACAGGACAACGGAACACTGAAGCTTTCTTT.

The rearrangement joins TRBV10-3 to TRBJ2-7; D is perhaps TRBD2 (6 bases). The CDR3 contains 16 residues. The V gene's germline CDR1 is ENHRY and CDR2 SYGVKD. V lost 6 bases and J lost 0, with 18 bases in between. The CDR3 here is CAIRDHGGKGSYEQYF. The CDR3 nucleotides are TGTGCCATCAGGGATCATGGGGGGAAAGGCTCCTACGAGCAGTACTTC.

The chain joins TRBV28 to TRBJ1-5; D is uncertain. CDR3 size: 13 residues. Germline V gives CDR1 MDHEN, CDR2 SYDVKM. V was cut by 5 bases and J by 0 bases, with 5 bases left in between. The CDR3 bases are TGTGCCAGCAGTGCGTATAGCAATCAGCCCCAGCATTTT. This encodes CASSAYSNQPQHF. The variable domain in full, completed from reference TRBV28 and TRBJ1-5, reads DVKVTQSSRYLVKRTGEKVFLECVQDMDHENMFWYRQDPGLGLRLIYFSYDVKMKEKGDIPEGYSVSREKKERFSLILESASTNQTSMYLCASSAYSNQPQHFGDGTRLSIL.

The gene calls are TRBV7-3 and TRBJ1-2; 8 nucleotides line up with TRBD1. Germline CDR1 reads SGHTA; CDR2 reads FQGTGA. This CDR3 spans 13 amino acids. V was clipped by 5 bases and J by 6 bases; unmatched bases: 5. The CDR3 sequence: CASSPGTGNGYTF. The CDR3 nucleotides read TGTGCCAGCAGCCCCGGGACAGGCAATGGCTACACCTTC.

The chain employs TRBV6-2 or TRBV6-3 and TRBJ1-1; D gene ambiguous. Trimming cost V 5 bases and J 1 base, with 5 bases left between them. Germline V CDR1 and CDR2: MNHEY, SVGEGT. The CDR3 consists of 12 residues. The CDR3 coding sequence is TGTGCCAGCAGTCGACAGAACACTGAAGCTTTCTTT. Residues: CASSRQNTEAFF.

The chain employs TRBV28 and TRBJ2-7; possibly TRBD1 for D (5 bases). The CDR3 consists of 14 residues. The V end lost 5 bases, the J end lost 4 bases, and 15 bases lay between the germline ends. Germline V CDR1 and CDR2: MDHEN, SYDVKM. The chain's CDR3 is CASSPGQGLYEQYF. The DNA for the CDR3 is TGTGCCAGCAGTCCCGGCCAGGGCCTTTACGAGCAGTACTTC.

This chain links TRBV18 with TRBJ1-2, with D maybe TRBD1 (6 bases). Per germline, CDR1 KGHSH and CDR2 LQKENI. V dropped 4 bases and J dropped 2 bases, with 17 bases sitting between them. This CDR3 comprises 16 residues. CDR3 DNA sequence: TGTGCCAGCTCACATACGAACACAGACAGGAACTATGGCTACACCTTC. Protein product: CASSHTNTDRNYGYTF.

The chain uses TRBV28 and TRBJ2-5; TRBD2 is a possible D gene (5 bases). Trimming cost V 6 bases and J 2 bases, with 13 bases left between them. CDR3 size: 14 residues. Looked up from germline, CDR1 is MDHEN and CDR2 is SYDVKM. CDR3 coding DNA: TGTGCCAGCAGATCACTGGGGAGACAAGAGACCCAGTACTTC. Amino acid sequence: CASRSLGRQETQYF. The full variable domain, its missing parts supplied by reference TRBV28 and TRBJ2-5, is DVKVTQSSRYLVKRTGEKVFLECVQDMDHENMFWYRQDPGLGLRLIYFSYDVKMKEKGDIPEGYSVSREKKERFSLILESASTNQTSMYLCASRSLGRQETQYFGPGTRLLVL.

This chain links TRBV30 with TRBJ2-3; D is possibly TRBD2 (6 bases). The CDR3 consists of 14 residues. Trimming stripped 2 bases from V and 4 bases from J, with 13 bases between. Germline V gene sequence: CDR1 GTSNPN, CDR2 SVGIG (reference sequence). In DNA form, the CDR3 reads TGTGCCTGGAGTCATAGGCGGGGATCAGATACGCAGTATTTT. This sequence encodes CAWSHRRGSDTQYF.

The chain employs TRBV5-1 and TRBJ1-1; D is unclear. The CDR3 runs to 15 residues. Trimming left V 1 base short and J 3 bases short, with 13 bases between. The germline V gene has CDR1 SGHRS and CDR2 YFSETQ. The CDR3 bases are TGCGCCAGCAGCTTGTTAGCGGGAGTATACACTGAAGCTTTCTTT. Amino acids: CASSLLAGVYTEAFF.

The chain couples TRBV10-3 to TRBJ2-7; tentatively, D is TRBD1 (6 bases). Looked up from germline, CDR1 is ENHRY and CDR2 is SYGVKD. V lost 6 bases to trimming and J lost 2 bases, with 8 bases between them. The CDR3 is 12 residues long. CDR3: CAIRGATYEQYF. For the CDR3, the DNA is TGTGCCATCAGGGGGGCCACCTACGAGCAGTACTTC.

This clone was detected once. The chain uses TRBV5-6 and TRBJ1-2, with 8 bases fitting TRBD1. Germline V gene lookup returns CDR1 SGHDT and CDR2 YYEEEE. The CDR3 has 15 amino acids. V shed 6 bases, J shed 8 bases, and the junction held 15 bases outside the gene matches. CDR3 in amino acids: CASTLGAGGALGYTF. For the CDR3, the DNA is TGTGCCAGCACCCTTGGGGCAGGGGGCGCATTAGGCTACACCTTC. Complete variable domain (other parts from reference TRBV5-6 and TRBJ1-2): DAGVTQSPTHLIKTRGQQVTLRCSPKSGHDTVSWYQQALGQGPQFIFQYYEEEERQRGNFPDRFSGHQFPNYSSELNVNALLLGDSALYLCASTLGAGGALGYTFGSGTRLTVV.

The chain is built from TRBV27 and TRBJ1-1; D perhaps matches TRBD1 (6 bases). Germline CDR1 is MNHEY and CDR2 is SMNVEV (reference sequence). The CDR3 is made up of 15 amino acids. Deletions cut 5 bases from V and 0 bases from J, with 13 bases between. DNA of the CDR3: TGTGCCAGCAGTACGCGGACAGCTATGAACACTGAAGCTTTCTTT. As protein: CASSTRTAMNTEAFF.

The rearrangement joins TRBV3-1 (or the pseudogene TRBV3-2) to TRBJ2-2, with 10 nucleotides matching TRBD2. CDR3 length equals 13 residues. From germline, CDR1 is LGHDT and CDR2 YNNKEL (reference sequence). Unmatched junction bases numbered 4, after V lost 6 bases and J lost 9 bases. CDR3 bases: TGTGCCAGCAGGCTAGCGGGGGCGTGGGAGCTGTTTTTT. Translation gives CASRLAGAWELFF.

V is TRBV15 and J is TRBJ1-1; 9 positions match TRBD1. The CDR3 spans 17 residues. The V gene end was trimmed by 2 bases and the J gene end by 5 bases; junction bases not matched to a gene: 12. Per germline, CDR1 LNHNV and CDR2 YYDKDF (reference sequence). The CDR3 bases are TGTGCCACCAGCAGACCCTGGACCGGGACAGGGATTACTGAAGCTTTCTTT. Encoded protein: CATSRPWTGTGITEAFF.

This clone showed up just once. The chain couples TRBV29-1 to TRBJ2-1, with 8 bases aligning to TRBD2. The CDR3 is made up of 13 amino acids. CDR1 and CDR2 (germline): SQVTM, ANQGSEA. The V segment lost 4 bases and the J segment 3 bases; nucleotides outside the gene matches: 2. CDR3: CSVGAGVYNEQFF. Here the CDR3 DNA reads TGCAGCGTTGGAGCGGGAGTCTACAATGAGCAGTTCTTC.

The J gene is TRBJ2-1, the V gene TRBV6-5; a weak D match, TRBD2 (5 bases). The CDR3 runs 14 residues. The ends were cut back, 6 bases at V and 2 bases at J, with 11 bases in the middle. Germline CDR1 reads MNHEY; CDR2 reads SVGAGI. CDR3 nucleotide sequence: TGTGCCAGCAGACCCAGCGGAACCTACAATGAGCAGTTCTTC. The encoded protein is CASRPSGTYNEQFF.

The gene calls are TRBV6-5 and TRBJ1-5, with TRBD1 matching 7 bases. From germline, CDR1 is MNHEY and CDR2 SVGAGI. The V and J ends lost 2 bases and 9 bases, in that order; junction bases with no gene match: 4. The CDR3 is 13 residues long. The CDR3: CASSYGPGGPQHF. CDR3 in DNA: TGTGCCAGCAGTTACGGACCAGGGGGGCCCCAGCATTTT.

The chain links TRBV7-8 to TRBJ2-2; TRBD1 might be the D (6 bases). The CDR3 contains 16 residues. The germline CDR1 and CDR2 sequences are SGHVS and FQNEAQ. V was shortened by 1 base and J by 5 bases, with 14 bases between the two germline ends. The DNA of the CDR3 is TGTGCCAGCAGCTTAGGGGACATCCAGGGTACCGGGGAGCTGTTTTTT. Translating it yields CASSLGDIQGTGELFF.

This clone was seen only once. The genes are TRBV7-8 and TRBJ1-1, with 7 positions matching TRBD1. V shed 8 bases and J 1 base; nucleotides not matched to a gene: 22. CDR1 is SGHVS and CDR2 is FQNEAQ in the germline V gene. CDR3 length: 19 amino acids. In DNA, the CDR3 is TGTGCCAGCGGATCGACAGGGAGAGCTCCTTTGACGAAGAACACTGAAGCTTTCTTT. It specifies CASGSTGRAPLTKNTEAFF.

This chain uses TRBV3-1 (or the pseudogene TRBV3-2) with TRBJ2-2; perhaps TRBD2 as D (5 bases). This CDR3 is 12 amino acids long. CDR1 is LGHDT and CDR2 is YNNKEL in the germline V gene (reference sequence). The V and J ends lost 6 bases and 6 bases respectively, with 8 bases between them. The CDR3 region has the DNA TGTGCCAGCAGTCCCGGGGCCGGGGAGCTGTTTTTT. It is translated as CASSPGAGELFF.

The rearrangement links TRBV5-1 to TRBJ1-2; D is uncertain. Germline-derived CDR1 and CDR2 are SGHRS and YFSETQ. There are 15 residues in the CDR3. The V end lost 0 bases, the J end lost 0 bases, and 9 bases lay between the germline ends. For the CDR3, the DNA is TGCGCCAGCAGCTTGGTAGCCAGCACTAACTATGGCTACACCTTC. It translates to CASSLVASTNYGYTF.

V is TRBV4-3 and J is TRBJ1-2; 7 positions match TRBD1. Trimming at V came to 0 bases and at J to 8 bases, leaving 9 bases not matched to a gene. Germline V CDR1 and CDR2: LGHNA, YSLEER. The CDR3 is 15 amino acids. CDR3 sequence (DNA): TGCGCCAGCAGCCAAGAGAACCAACAGGGGTACGGCTACACCTTC. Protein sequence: CASSQENQQGYGYTF.

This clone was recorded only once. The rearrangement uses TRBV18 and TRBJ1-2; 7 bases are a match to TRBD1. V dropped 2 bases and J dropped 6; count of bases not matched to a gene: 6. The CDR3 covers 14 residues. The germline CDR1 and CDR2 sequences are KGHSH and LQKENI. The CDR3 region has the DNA TGTGCCAGCTCACCAAGGCAGGGGGGAGATGGCTACACCTTC. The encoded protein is CASSPRQGGDGYTF.

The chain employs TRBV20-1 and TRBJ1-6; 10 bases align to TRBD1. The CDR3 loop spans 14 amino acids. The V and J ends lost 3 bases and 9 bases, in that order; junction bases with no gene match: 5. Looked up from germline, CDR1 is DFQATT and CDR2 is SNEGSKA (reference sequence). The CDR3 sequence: CSASDRGPGSPLHF. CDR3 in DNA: TGCAGTGCTAGTGACAGGGGGCCGGGTTCACCCCTCCACTTT.

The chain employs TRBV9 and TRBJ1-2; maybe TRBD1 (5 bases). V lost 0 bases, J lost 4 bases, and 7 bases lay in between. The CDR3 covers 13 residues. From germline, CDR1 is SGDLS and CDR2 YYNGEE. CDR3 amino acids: CASSVDTGYGYTF. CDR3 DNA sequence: TGTGCCAGCAGCGTAGATACAGGCTATGGCTACACCTTC.

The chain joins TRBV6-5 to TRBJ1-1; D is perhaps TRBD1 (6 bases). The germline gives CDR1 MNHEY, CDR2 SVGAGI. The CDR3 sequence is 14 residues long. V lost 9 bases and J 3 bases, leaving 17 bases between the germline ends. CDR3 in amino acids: CASQSPGVYTEAFF. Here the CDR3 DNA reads TGTGCCAGTCAGTCTCCAGGGGTTTACACTGAAGCTTTCTTT.

The CDR3: CASSQDWGTGDSSYEQYF. The CDR3 nucleotides are TGTGCCAGCAGCCAAGATTGGGGAACAGGGGATAGCTCCTACGAGCAGTACTTC. This rearrangement joins TRBV14 to TRBJ2-7; TRBD1 matches 7 bases. V lost 0 bases and J lost 0; bases outside the gene matches: 11. In germline, CDR1 is SGHDN, CDR2 FVKESK. The CDR3 loop spans 18 amino acids.

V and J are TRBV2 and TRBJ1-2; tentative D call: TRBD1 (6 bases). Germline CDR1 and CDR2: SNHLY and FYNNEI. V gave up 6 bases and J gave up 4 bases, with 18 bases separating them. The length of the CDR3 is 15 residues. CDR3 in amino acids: CASRELMDRVYGYTF. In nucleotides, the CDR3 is TGTGCCAGCAGAGAGTTAATGGACAGAGTCTATGGCTACACCTTC.